This T cell receptor (beta chain) appears in the sequencing data of a study of shared clonotypes between healthy human individuals. Overall study findings and caveats: Among the subsets, naive ones generally showed larger estimated richness than memory ones.

What CD8 memory combined were CD45RO+ cells and CCR7-negative CD45RA+ TemRA cells. Clones were read by immunoSEQ multiplex PCR, and TCRdb kept only the in-frame ones, dropping some. The sample yields more than 550,000 clones, less than 95% seen once. This clone was counted a single time. As yet, its antigen is unknown. Germline V gives CDR1 SQVTM, CDR2 ANQGSEA. The ends were cut back, 7 bases at V and 5 bases at J, with 8 bases in the middle. This CDR3 comprises 10 residues. The source is a man between 18 and 29 years old in good health. Some clones in this sample may be carry-over from other donors' samples. The material sequenced was memory CD8+ T cells from PBMCs. The subset: CD45RO+ cells pooled with CCR7-negative TemRA cells. The chain combines TRBV29-1 with TRBJ1-1; D remains ambiguous. In DNA, the CDR3 is TGCAGCGGCGCCGCGACTGAAGCTTTCTTT. Translated: CSGAATEAFF.